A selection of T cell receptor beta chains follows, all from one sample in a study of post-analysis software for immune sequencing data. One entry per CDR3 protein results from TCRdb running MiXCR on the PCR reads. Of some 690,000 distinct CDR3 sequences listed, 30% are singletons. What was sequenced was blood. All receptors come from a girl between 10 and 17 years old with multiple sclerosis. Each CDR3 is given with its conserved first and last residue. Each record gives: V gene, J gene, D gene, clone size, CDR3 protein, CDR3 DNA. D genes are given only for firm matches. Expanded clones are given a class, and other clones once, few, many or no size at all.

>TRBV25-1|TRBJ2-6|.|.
CASGRGAGANVLTF
TGTGCCAGCGGACGGGGAGCCGGGGCCAACGTCCTGACTTTC
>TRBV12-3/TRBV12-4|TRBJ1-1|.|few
CASFHGNTEAFF
TGTGCCAGCTTCCACGGAAACACTGAAGCTTTCTTT
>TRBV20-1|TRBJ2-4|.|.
CSAAPGIAKNIQYF
TGCAGTGCTGCCCCAGGGATAGCCAAAAACATTCAGTACTTC
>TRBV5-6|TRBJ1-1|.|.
CASSYGQLGSTEAFF
TGTGCCAGCAGCTACGGACAGCTCGGGAGCACTGAAGCTTTCTTT
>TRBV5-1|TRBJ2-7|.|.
CASSWSGTQYEQYF
TGCGCCAGCAGCTGGTCCGGGACCCAGTACGAGCAGTACTTC
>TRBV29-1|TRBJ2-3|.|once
CSVVDPGRYTQYF
TGCAGCGTTGTTGATCCAGGGAGGTATACGCAGTATTTT
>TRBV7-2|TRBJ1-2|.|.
CASSPAGATYGYTF
TGTGCCAGCAGCCCAGCGGGGGCAACCTATGGCTACACCTTC
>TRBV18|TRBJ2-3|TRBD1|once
CASPLGQGSTDTQYF
TGTGCCAGCCCACTGGGACAGGGGAGCACAGATACGCAGTATTTT
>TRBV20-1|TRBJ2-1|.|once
CSAPGRGGGNEQFF
TGCAGTGCCCCGGGCAGGGGAGGAGGGAATGAGCAGTTCTTC
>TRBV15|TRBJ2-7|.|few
CATSAAGGYEQYF
TGTGCCACCAGCGCGGCAGGGGGGTACGAGCAGTACTTC
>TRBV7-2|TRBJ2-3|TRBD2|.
CASSLEAGGRAVRTQYF
TGTGCCAGCAGCTTAGAGGCGGGAGGGCGAGCCGTGCGTACGCAGTATTTT
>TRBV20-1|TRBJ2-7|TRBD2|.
CSARPTSGGLNTYEQYF
TGCAGTGCTAGACCGACTAGCGGGGGGCTAAACACCTACGAGCAGTACTTC
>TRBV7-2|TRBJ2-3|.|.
CASSPGTLFIDTQYF
TGTGCCAGCAGCCCCGGGACACTTTTTATCGATACGCAGTATTTT
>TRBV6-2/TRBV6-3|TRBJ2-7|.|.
CATHGSPLGGEQYF
TGTGCCACCCACGGGAGCCCCTTAGGAGGCGAGCAGTACTTC
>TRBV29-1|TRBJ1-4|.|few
CSGKGGNEKLFF
TGCAGCGGGAAAGGGGGTAATGAAAAACTGTTTTTT
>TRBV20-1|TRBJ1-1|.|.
CSAVPLDRTNTEAFF
TGCAGTGCCGTGCCCTTAGACAGAACGAACACTGAAGCTTTCTTT
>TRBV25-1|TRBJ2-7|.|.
CASSEDGGSYEQYF
TGTGCCAGCAGTGAGGACGGGGGTTCCTACGAGCAGTACTTC
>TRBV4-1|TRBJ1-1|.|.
CASSQGENTEAFF
TGCGCCAGCAGCCAAGGAGAGAACACTGAAGCTTTCTTT
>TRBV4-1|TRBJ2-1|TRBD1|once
CASSQDGQGADEQFF
TGCGCCAGCAGCCAAGATGGACAGGGGGCGGATGAGCAGTTCTTC
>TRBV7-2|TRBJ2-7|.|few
CASTLQDYEQYF
TGTGCCAGCACCTTACAGGACTACGAGCAGTACTTC
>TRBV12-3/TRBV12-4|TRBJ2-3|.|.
CASSPRTGYSTDTQYF
TGTGCCAGCAGCCCACGGACTGGCTATAGCACAGATACGCAGTATTTT
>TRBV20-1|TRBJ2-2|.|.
CSSKRAEGTGELFF
TGCAGTTCTAAGCGGGCCGAGGGAACCGGGGAGCTGTTTTTT
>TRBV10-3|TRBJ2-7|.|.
CAISDGIGRRWYEQYF
TGTGCCATCAGTGACGGGATAGGGAGGCGGTGGTACGAGCAGTACTTC
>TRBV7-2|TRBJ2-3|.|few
CASSLRAIGGTDTQYF
TGTGCCAGCAGCTTACGGGCCATCGGAGGCACAGATACGCAGTATTTT
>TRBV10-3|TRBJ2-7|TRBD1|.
CATWTGGNYEQYF
TGTGCCACCTGGACAGGGGGAAACTACGAGCAGTACTTC
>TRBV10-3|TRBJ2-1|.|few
CAISESFEQFF
TGTGCCATCAGTGAGTCATTTGAGCAGTTCTTC
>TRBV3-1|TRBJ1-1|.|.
CASSQGGGAFF
TGTGCCAGCAGCCAAGGGGGTGGAGCTTTCTTT
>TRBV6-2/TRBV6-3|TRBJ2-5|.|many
CASSYSDSRSETQYF
TGTGCCAGCAGTTACTCTGACAGTCGGTCAGAGACCCAGTACTTC
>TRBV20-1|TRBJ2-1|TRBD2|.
CSARLAGGPGGEQFF
TGCAGTGCAAGACTAGCGGGAGGGCCAGGTGGTGAGCAGTTCTTC